A selection of T cell receptor beta chains follows, all from one sample in a study of T cells in Graves' hyperthyroidism and ophthalmopathy. TCRdb called the multiplex PCR reads again in MiXCR, with one record for every CDR3 protein. In the table there are 530,000 or so distinct CDR3 sequences, 17% of which are singletons. Specimen: blood. The receptor source for this set is a woman under 30 with Graves' ophthalmopathy. CDR3s include the opening cysteine and the closing phenylalanine or tryptophan. The D gene is left open where the match is weak. Clone size appears in some rows only: once, few, many, or a class for an expanded clone.

. TRBJ2-5 many 13 TRBV11-2 CASSPRIGETQYF TGTGCCAGCAGCCCAAGGATCGGGGAGACCCAGTACTTC
TRBD1 TRBJ2-7 . 14 TRBV14 CASRAGDSSYEQYF TGTGCCAGCCGGGCCGGGGACAGCTCCTACGAGCAGTACTTC
. TRBJ2-2 few 14 TRBV4-2 CASSQGHGSGELFF TGTGCCAGCAGCCAAGGCCACGGGAGCGGGGAGCTGTTTTTT
. TRBJ1-2 many 17 TRBV2 CASSSQLTPLANYGYTF TGTGCCAGCAGTAGTCAGTTGACCCCCTTAGCTAACTATGGCTACACCTTC
. TRBJ1-4 . 15 TRBV7-2 CASSLAKVPGEKLFF TGTGCCAGCAGCTTAGCGAAGGTCCCGGGGGAAAAACTGTTTTTT
. TRBJ2-7 . 13 TRBV4-3 CASSFDSAYEQYF TGCGCCAGCTCATTCGACAGCGCCTACGAGCAGTACTTC
. TRBJ2-1 . 11 TRBV19 CASGRSREQFF TGTGCCAGCGGGAGAAGTCGTGAGCAGTTCTTC
TRBD2 TRBJ2-7 . 15 TRBV6-1 CASRVTSGRSYEQYF TGTGCCAGCAGGGTCACTAGCGGGAGGTCCTACGAGCAGTACTTC
. TRBJ2-2 few 14 TRBV27 CASSLPSETGELFF TGTGCCAGCAGCCTACCCTCGGAGACCGGGGAGCTGTTTTTT
. TRBJ2-3 many 14 TRBV20-1 CSASPGGSTDTQYF TGCAGTGCTAGTCCTGGAGGCAGCACAGATACGCAGTATTTT
. TRBJ2-2 many 15 TRBV18 CASSPETFNTGELFF TGTGCCAGCTCACCAGAGACTTTTAACACCGGGGAGCTGTTTTTT
. TRBJ2-3 . 15 TRBV14 CASSPSGGKADTQYF TGTGCCAGCAGCCCAAGTGGGGGCAAAGCAGATACGCAGTATTTT
. TRBJ1-1 many 14 TRBV6-5 CASSYQRKNTEAFF TGTGCCAGCAGTTACCAACGGAAAAACACTGAAGCTTTCTTT
. TRBJ2-5 . 12 TRBV28 CASSSGFETQCF TGTGCCAGCAGTTCAGGGTTCGAGACCCAGTGCTTC
. TRBJ1-1 many 15 TRBV30 CAWVFPQVMGAEAFF TGTGCCTGGGTGTTCCCACAGGTGATGGGCGCTGAAGCTTTCTTT
TRBD1 TRBJ1-1 many 17 TRBV28 CASRFTQGGPMNTEAFF TGTGCCAGCAGATTTACTCAGGGGGGGCCAATGAACACTGAAGCTTTCTTT
TRBD2 TRBJ2-2 many 16 TRBV6-2/TRBV6-3 CASRLAGPSNTGELFF TGTGCCAGCAGACTAGCGGGGCCATCGAACACCGGGGAGCTGTTTTTT
. TRBJ2-3 . 17 TRBV7-3 CASSHPLSRSTPDTQYF TGTGCCAGCAGCCACCCCCTTAGCAGGAGCACCCCAGATACGCAGTATTTT
. TRBJ1-2 many 15 TRBV28 CASSLRGQLNYGYTF TGTGCCAGCAGTTTGAGAGGGCAGCTAAACTATGGCTACACCTTC
. TRBJ1-1 many 16 TRBV7-8 CASSLALTDLNTEAFF TGTGCCAGCAGCTTAGCGCTCACAGATTTGAACACTGAAGCTTTCTTT
. TRBJ2-3 . 13 TRBV19 CASSPSQGDTQYF TGTGCCAGTAGCCCGTCCCAGGGTGATACGCAGTATTTT
TRBD2 TRBJ2-3 many 16 TRBV9 CASNLPLAGGTDTQYF TGTGCCAGCAACCTACCCCTAGCGGGGGGTACAGATACGCAGTATTTT
. TRBJ1-1 many 15 TRBV28 CASSLGNGWGGRAFF TGTGCCAGCAGTTTAGGGAATGGTTGGGGGGGCAGAGCTTTCTTT
. TRBJ2-3 many 13 TRBV7-2 CASSSPSPDTQYF TGTGCCAGCAGCTCCCCTAGCCCAGATACGCAGTATTTT
. TRBJ1-5 . 17 TRBV12-3/TRBV12-4 CASANPGGRADDQPQHF TGTGCCAGCGCGAACCCCGGGGGCAGGGCAGACGATCAGCCCCAGCATTTT
TRBD1 TRBJ2-5 few 13 TRBV10-3 CAITRGLAETQYF TGTGCCATCACGAGGGGGCTCGCAGAGACCCAGTACTTC
TRBD2 TRBJ2-7 many 13 TRBV20-1 CSARDLAGYEQYF TGCAGTGCTAGAGATCTAGCGGGCTACGAGCAGTACTTC
. TRBJ2-1 . 19 TRBV6-2/TRBV6-3 CASSEAIQGSSSSYNEQFF TGTGCCAGCAGTGAAGCTATCCAAGGCAGCTCGAGCTCCTACAATGAGCAGTTCTTC
. TRBJ2-1 few 13 TRBV30 CAWSQGSYNEQFF TGTGCCTGGAGCCAGGGGTCATACAATGAGCAGTTCTTC
. TRBJ1-1 few 15 TRBV5-4 CASSFPQGRDTEAFF TGTGCCAGCAGCTTCCCACAGGGTCGAGACACTGAAGCTTTCTTT
TRBD2 TRBJ2-1 . 18 TRBV7-3 CASSRGLAGGPYLNEQFF TGTGCCAGCAGCCGGGGACTAGCGGGGGGGCCTTATTTGAATGAGCAGTTCTTC
TRBD2 TRBJ2-3 many 14 TRBV30 CAWLAGAGTDTQYF TGTGCCTGGTTAGCGGGGGCCGGCACAGATACGCAGTATTTT
. TRBJ2-7 many 15 TRBV6-1 CASSGTDGAQGEQYF TGTGCCAGCAGTGGGACGGACGGTGCGCAAGGCGAGCAGTACTTC
. TRBJ1-2 many 14 TRBV27 CASSFGSLNYGYTF TGTGCCAGCAGTTTTGGGTCTTTGAACTATGGCTACACCTTC
. TRBJ1-6 many 13 TRBV20-1 CSAVEPLQGPLHF TGCAGTGCGGTCGAACCGCTTCAAGGACCCCTCCACTTT
TRBD1 TRBJ2-2 . 14 TRBV6-1 CASSFRGPTGELFF TGTGCCAGCAGTTTCAGGGGGCCAACCGGGGAGCTGTTTTTT
. TRBJ1-1 . 16 TRBV4-3 CASSQDIRGINTEAFF TGCGCCAGCAGCCAAGATATCCGAGGCATAAACACTGAAGCTTTCTTT
TRBD1 TRBJ1-1 many 18 TRBV27 CASSFAMTGRSGNTEAFF TGTGCCAGCAGTTTCGCCATGACAGGGCGAAGTGGGAACACTGAAGCTTTCTTT
. TRBJ1-3 many 16 TRBV7-2 CASSLGWAAGGNTIYF TGTGCCAGCAGCTTAGGATGGGCGGCGGGAGGAAACACCATATATTTT
TRBD2 TRBJ2-1 many 14 TRBV28 CASSLGGRNNEQFF TGTGCCAGCAGTTTAGGCGGGAGGAACAATGAGCAGTTCTTC
. TRBJ2-3 many 16 TRBV7-2 CASSQLSRASPDTQYF TGTGCCAGCAGCCAACTGTCGAGGGCCTCCCCAGATACGCAGTATTTT
TRBD2 TRBJ2-1 few 15 TRBV5-1 CASSYTGTSYDEQFF TGCGCCAGCAGTTATACCGGGACTAGCTACGATGAGCAGTTCTTC
TRBD2 TRBJ2-3 many 19 TRBV11-2 CASSLWGTSGGAGGDTQYF TGTGCCAGCAGCTTATGGGGGACTAGCGGGGGGGCCGGAGGAGATACGCAGTATTTT
. TRBJ2-3 many 15 TRBV28 CASSLKDISTDTQYF TGTGCCAGCAGTTTAAAGGACATAAGCACAGATACGCAGTATTTT
. TRBJ2-7 many 14 TRBV28 CASSSPQVLYEQYF TGTGCCAGCAGTTCGCCCCAGGTGCTCTACGAGCAGTACTTC
. TRBJ1-2 few 14 TRBV5-1 CASSLDGGGPGYTF TGCGCCAGCAGCTTGGATGGTGGTGGTCCGGGCTACACCTTC
. TRBJ2-7 many 12 TRBV30 CAWTGVAHEQYF TGTGCCTGGACAGGGGTTGCCCACGAGCAGTACTTC
TRBD2 TRBJ2-1 many 16 TRBV6-5 CASKLAGGPPTNEQFF TGTGCCAGCAAACTAGCGGGGGGCCCACCCACGAATGAGCAGTTCTTC
. TRBJ2-1 few 14 TRBV7-6 CASMAGRETNKQFF TGTGCCAGCATGGCAGGAAGAGAAACCAATAAGCAGTTCTTC
TRBD1 TRBJ1-1 . 14 TRBV7-6 CASSLSEGASEAFF TGTGCCAGCAGCTTATCAGAGGGGGCGTCTGAAGCTTTCTTT
. TRBJ2-3 many 15 TRBV20-1 CSARDGWGNTDTQYF TGCAGTGCTCGGGATGGGTGGGGGAATACAGATACGCAGTATTTT
TRBD2 TRBJ2-7 many 16 TRBV28 CASSYPSRDYSYEQYF TGTGCCAGCAGTTACCCCTCCCGGGACTATTCCTACGAGCAGTACTTC
TRBD1 TRBJ1-1 many 14 TRBV5-1 CASSLGQGLEEAFF TGCGCCAGCAGCTTGGGACAGGGTCTCGAGGAAGCTTTCTTT
TRBD2 TRBJ2-2 many 15 TRBV2 CASRGGTSGTGELFF TGTGCCAGCAGGGGCGGGACTAGCGGCACCGGGGAGCTGTTTTTT
TRBD2 TRBJ2-1 many 16 TRBV3-1 CASSQELAGGPYEQFF TGTGCCAGCAGCCAAGAACTAGCGGGGGGGCCTTATGAGCAGTTCTTC
. TRBJ1-1 many 15 TRBV15 CATRPYSPQGTEAFF TGTGCCACCAGACCCTACTCACCCCAGGGGACTGAAGCTTTCTTT
. TRBJ2-2 few 15 TRBV19 CASSIGGSRTGELFF TGTGCCAGTAGTATAGGGGGCAGCCGCACCGGGGAGCTGTTTTTT